The clone carrying this T cell receptor (beta chain) occurred a few times. TCRB transcripts that were expressed got sequenced, as all of the isolated RNA had been reverse transcribed. The data were produced by immunoSEQ multiplex PCR, yet TCRdb's version contains in-frame clones alone and is incomplete. Among hundreds of thousands of clones listed, 9.6% were seen once. The record originates from a study of beta chain features in type 1 diabetes. The wider study: Sorted cells numbering under 140,000,000 were examined across all samples.

Germline V gene lookup returns CDR1 SGHRS and CDR2 YFSETQ. J was trimmed by 8 bases and V by 4 bases; bases with no gene match: 6. The CDR3 contains 13 residues. This chain joins TRBV5-1 and TRBJ1-1, with 9 nucleotides matching TRBD1. Sequencing was done on a sample of naive CD4+ T cells from blood. The receptor was isolated from a woman aged 18-29 years in good health. The CDR3 coding sequence is TGCGCCAGCAGCCGAACCACAGGGGGCGAAGCTTTCTTT. Its translation: CASSRTTGGEAFF.